One sample yielded the 32 T cell receptor beta chains listed below, sequenced in a study of human T cells and chemical hapten exposure. Noted time point: pre-sensitization, week 0. As for treatment: therapeutic diphenylcyclopropenone sensitization with weekly scalp DPC. MiXCR, run by TCRdb on the RACE reads, gives a single entry per CDR3 protein. The profile shows tens of thousands of distinct CDR3 sequences, approximately 6.7% of them singletons. Sample: whole blood, taken in connection with sensitization to the hapten diphenylcyclopropenone (DPC). The receptors were gathered from a woman aged 25 to 39 with alopecia areata. Some clones in this sample may be carry-over from other donors' samples.

This clonotype was seen many times. The V gene is TRBV4-2, the J gene TRBJ2-3, with TRBD2 matching 9 bases. The V gene end was trimmed by 0 bases and the J gene end by 2 bases; junction bases not matched to a gene: 6. CDR1 is LGHNA, CDR2 YNFKEQ, per germline. This CDR3 is built from 17 residues. The CDR3 coding sequence is TGTGCCAGCAGCCAAGATCGAGGACTAGCGTCCACAGATACGCAGTATTTT. Its protein product is CASSQDRGLASTDTQYF.

Many counts were recorded for this clonotype. The J gene is TRBJ1-1, the V gene TRBV5-6; the match to TRBD1 covers 8 bases. This CDR3 has 14 amino acids. With V trimmed by 0 bases and J by 4 bases, 2 bases remained unmatched. Looked up from germline, CDR1 is SGHDT and CDR2 is YYEEEE. The CDR3 sequence: CASSLAGTGTEAFF. CDR3 bases: TGTGCCAGCAGCTTGGCCGGGACAGGCACTGAAGCTTTCTTT.

This clonotype was seen ten or more times. The rearrangement links TRBV20-1 to TRBJ1-1, with 8 bases lining up with TRBD1. The CDR3 is made up of 15 amino acids. V lost 0 bases, J lost 3 bases, and 6 bases stayed unmatched. Germline CDR1 and CDR2: DFQATT and SNEGSKA (reference sequence). The CDR3 nucleotides read TGCAGTGCTAGAGACCGACAGGGGTCGGACACTGAAGCTTTCTTT. Translated: CSARDRQGSDTEAFF.

The rearrangement uses TRBV30 and TRBJ1-4; no firm D call. The CDR3 is 11 residues long. V lost 3 bases and J 8 bases, leaving 7 bases between the germline ends. CDR1 is GTSNPN, CDR2 SVGIG, per germline (reference sequence). For the CDR3, the DNA is TGTGCCTGGAGCGAACTGGAAAAACTGTTTTTT. Its protein product is CAWSELEKLFF.

The gene calls are TRBV6-5 and TRBJ1-1, with unresolved D. Looked up from germline, CDR1 is MNHEY and CDR2 is SVGAGI. V lost 4 bases, J lost 1 base, and 10 bases lay in between. This CDR3 has 14 residues. CDR3 region: CASSSRQANTEAFF. CDR3 DNA sequence: TGTGCCAGCAGTTCCCGCCAGGCGAACACTGAAGCTTTCTTT.

Many counts were recorded for this clonotype. The CDR3: CSARDPFGGSSYNEQFF. In nucleotides, the CDR3 is TGCAGTGCTAGAGATCCCTTCGGCGGGAGCTCCTACAATGAGCAGTTCTTC. The chain combines TRBV20-1 with TRBJ2-1; 7 bases match TRBD2. The CDR3 runs 17 residues. The J segment lost 0 bases and the V segment lost 0 bases, leaving 8 bases of the junction unmatched. The germline CDR1 and CDR2 sequences are DFQATT and SNEGSKA (reference sequence).

This clonotype has ten or more counts. V is TRBV11-2 and J is TRBJ2-6; D is uncertain. The CDR3 is 12 residues long. With 2 bases removed from V and 5 bases from J, the gap between germline ends came to 1 base. CDR1 and CDR2 from the germline V gene are SGHAT and FQNNGV. CDR3 sequence: CASSLRANVLTF. The CDR3 DNA is TGTGCCAGCAGCTTAAGGGCCAACGTCCTGACTTTC.

Ten or more counts support this clonotype. The rearrangement joins TRBV5-1 to TRBJ2-3; 7 nucleotides match TRBD1. Per germline, CDR1 SGHRS and CDR2 YFSETQ. Trimming removed 4 bases from V and 6 bases from J; junction bases left unmatched: 11. The length of the CDR3 is 15 residues. The CDR3, as DNA: TGCGCCAGCAGCCCCCCCGACAGGGTGCGCGATACGCAGTATTTT. Protein: CASSPPDRVRDTQYF.

This clonotype appeared many times. This chain links TRBV29-1 with TRBJ1-1; the D is unclear. Trimming took 3 bases from V and 6 from J, leaving 8 bases between them. This CDR3 spans 11 amino acids. Germline V gene data show CDR1 as SQVTM and CDR2 as ANQGSEA. The CDR3, as DNA: TGCAGCGTTGAGGATACCTCTGAAGCTTTCTTT. The encoded protein is CSVEDTSEAFF.

This clonotype was observed many times. The chain joins TRBV6-1 to TRBJ1-2; TRBD1 matches at 7 bases. There are 15 residues in the CDR3. Germline CDR1 MNHNS, CDR2 SASEGT. V was pared by 1 base and J by 2 bases, with 4 bases of the junction left unmatched. CDR3: CASSEDTGQNYGYTF. The CDR3 DNA is TGTGCCAGCAGTGAAGATACGGGACAGAACTATGGCTACACCTTC.

Ten or more counts support this clonotype. The chain recombines TRBV12-5 with TRBJ1-2; D is perhaps TRBD1 (5 bases). The V and J ends lost 0 bases and 4 bases respectively, with 15 bases between them. This CDR3 region has 16 residues. In germline, CDR1 is LGHNT, CDR2 FRNRAP. The CDR3 DNA reads TGTGCTAGTGGTTTGGTACTATCCAGGGAGAGCTATGGCTACACCTTC. Its translation is CASGLVLSRESYGYTF.

This clonotype was detected a few times. V gene TRBV11-2 combines with J gene TRBJ2-7; 7 bases match TRBD1. Trimming removed 3 bases from V and 4 bases from J; junction bases left unmatched: 6. Germline lookup yields CDR1 SGHAT and CDR2 FQNNGV. The CDR3 length is 14 residues. The CDR3 DNA reads TGTGCCAGCAGCTTGGGATACAGGGGTTACGAGCAGTACTTC. Protein: CASSLGYRGYEQYF.

The chain is built from TRBV20-1 and TRBJ2-3, with D possibly matching TRBD1 (5 bases). The CDR3 consists of 12 residues. V lost 5 bases and J 3 bases, leaving 9 bases between the germline ends. Per the germline V gene, CDR1 is DFQATT and CDR2 is SNEGSKA (reference sequence). The CDR3 here is CSASGQTDTQYF. In nucleotides, the CDR3 is TGCAGTGCTTCCGGACAAACAGATACGCAGTATTTT.

In its sample, this clonotype was seen many times. This chain uses TRBV6-1 with TRBJ1-2, with TRBD1 matching over 8 bases. Germline loops: CDR1 MNHNS, CDR2 SASEGT. The CDR3 contains 17 residues. Unmatched junction bases numbered 18, after V lost 6 bases and J lost 6 bases. The CDR3 sequence is CASRSLNQGAPFDGYTF. The CDR3 DNA reads TGTGCCAGCAGGAGCCTAAATCAGGGGGCCCCTTTCGATGGCTACACCTTC.

This clonotype was recorded at least ten times. V usage is TRBV20-1 and J usage is TRBJ1-4; D might be TRBD1 (5 bases). The CDR3 sequence is 15 residues long. The V end was cut by 0 bases, the J end by 5 bases, with 13 bases between. Per the germline V gene, CDR1 is DFQATT and CDR2 is SNEGSKA (reference sequence). CDR3 in amino acids: CSARDRQKGNEKLFF. CDR3 nucleotides: TGCAGTGCTAGAGATAGACAGAAGGGGAATGAAAAACTGTTTTTT.

This clonotype was seen ten or more times. The chain joins TRBV7-9 to TRBJ1-1; D unresolved. CDR3 size: 12 residues. Deletions cut 2 bases from V and 4 bases from J, with 5 bases between. Germline assignment: CDR1 SEHNR and CDR2 FQNEAQ (reference sequence). CDR3 region: CASSLRSTEAFF. The CDR3 nucleotides read TGTGCCAGCAGCTTAAGGTCCACTGAAGCTTTCTTT.

This clonotype was observed many times. The chain couples TRBV5-1 to TRBJ1-2; 9 nucleotides agree with TRBD1. This CDR3 has 15 residues. Germline V gene data show CDR1 as SGHRS and CDR2 as YFSETQ. The V and J ends lost 3 bases and 0 bases, in that order; junction bases with no gene match: 3. CDR3 DNA: TGCGCCAGCAGCTGGGGACAGGGCTCTAACTATGGCTACACCTTC. Protein: CASSWGQGSNYGYTF.

A word on this clonotype: A much larger clone differs from this one at a single base, so this may be a read error. The chain uses TRBV20-1 and TRBJ2-1, with 7 bases identical to TRBD2. The germline gives CDR1 DFQATT, CDR2 SNEGSKA (reference sequence). V shed 5 bases and J 9 bases; nucleotides not matched to a gene: 13. There are 14 residues in the CDR3. CDR3 coding DNA: TGCAGTGCTGGGACTATCGGGGGATTGGGTGAGCAGTTCTTC. This translates into CSAGTIGGLGEQFF.

This clonotype was seen ten or more times. The rearrangement uses TRBV12-3 or TRBV12-4 and TRBJ2-1; D ambiguous. V shed 3 bases and J shed 7 bases, with 10 bases lying between them. The CDR3 is 13 amino acids. The CDR3, as DNA: TGTGCCAGCAGTTTCAGGTCTCTGAATGAGCAGTTCTTC. It specifies CASSFRSLNEQFF.

This clonotype was counted between two and nine times. This chain connects TRBV13 to TRBJ1-2, with D tentatively TRBD1 (5 bases). CDR3 length: 16 residues. CDR1 is PRHDT and CDR2 is FYEKMQ in the germline V gene (reference sequence). V was clipped by 5 bases and J by 4 bases, with 20 bases between them. The CDR3 bases are TGTGCCAGCAGCCTGAAAGGGACGGAAGCCCTCTATGGCTACACCTTC. Its protein product is CASSLKGTEALYGYTF.

The CDR3 DNA reads as TGCGCCAGCAGCTTATATCCCCGGGGTACAGGGGACGAGCAGTACTTC. It encodes CASSLYPRGTGDEQYF. The V and J genes are TRBV5-1 and TRBJ2-7; 7 bases align to TRBD1. CDR3 size: 16 residues. The ends lost 2 bases at V and 5 bases at J; junction bases unmatched: 13. Germline V gene data show CDR1 as SGHRS and CDR2 as YFSETQ.

The table lists this clonotype with many counts. The rearrangement links TRBV6-2 or TRBV6-3 to TRBJ2-7; 9 positions agree with TRBD2. There are 15 residues in the CDR3. The V and J ends lost 5 bases and 7 bases, in that order; junction bases with no gene match: 12. CDR1 and CDR2 (germline): MNHEY, SVGEGT. The DNA for the CDR3 is TGTGCCAGCAGTCCCACTAGCGGGCGACGGGAGGAGCAGTACTTC. The encoded protein is CASSPTSGRREEQYF.

This clonotype has at least ten counts. The V gene is TRBV29-1, the J gene TRBJ2-7; D is undetermined. The CDR3 contains 12 residues. Trimming pared 4 bases from V and 2 bases from J, leaving 9 bases between. CDR1 is SQVTM and CDR2 is ANQGSEA in the germline V gene. The CDR3 sequence is CSVAGPPYEQYF. In DNA, the CDR3 is TGCAGCGTTGCTGGGCCCCCCTACGAGCAGTACTTC.

There are many counts of this clonotype. This chain joins TRBV20-1 and TRBJ2-7; D is uncertain. V lost 1 base and J 4 bases, leaving 14 bases between the germline ends. The V gene's germline CDR1 is DFQATT and CDR2 SNEGSKA (reference sequence). The CDR3 extends over 14 amino acids. The CDR3 reads CSARGTDPWYEQYF. Here the CDR3 DNA reads TGCAGTGCTAGAGGGACGGATCCCTGGTACGAGCAGTACTTC.

This clonotype has a count of ten or more. V is TRBV27 and J is TRBJ1-4; tentative D call: TRBD1 (5 bases). CDR1 and CDR2 (germline): MNHEY, SMNVEV (reference sequence). This CDR3 comprises 14 residues. Trimming removed 5 bases at V and 0 bases at J, with 7 bases between. CDR3 region: CASSGAATNEKLFF. DNA of the CDR3: TGTGCCAGCAGTGGGGCAGCAACTAATGAAAAACTGTTTTTT.

The chain is built from TRBV6-1 and TRBJ2-7; D may be TRBD1 (6 bases). Between the trimmed V and J ends, which lost 6 bases and 3 bases, there was a span of 12 bases. This CDR3 spans 13 amino acids. The germline CDR1 and CDR2 sequences are MNHNS and SASEGT. CDR3 loop: CASSRDTYYEQYF. CDR3 nucleotides: TGTGCCAGCAGCCGGGACACCTACTACGAGCAGTACTTC.

The table lists this clonotype with a few counts. The genes are TRBV5-1 and TRBJ2-7; the D is unclear. CDR1 and CDR2 (germline): SGHRS, YFSETQ. The V gene lost 0 bases and the J gene lost 7 bases, with 14 bases spanning the gap. The CDR3 length is 14 residues. CDR3 DNA sequence: TGCGCCAGCAGCTTGGCCGGTCTACCTAATGAGCAGTACTTC. Translation gives CASSLAGLPNEQYF.

There are many counts of this clonotype. The rearrangement joins TRBV12-3 or TRBV12-4 to TRBJ2-3; D is perhaps TRBD2 (6 bases). There are 14 residues in the CDR3. Deletions cut 5 bases from V and 6 bases from J, with 15 bases between. Here the CDR3 reads CASSPLASADTQYF. The CDR3 coding sequence is TGTGCCAGCAGTCCGCTGGCTAGCGCGGATACGCAGTATTTT.

Ten or more counts support this clonotype. The chain has TRBV7-9 and TRBJ2-6, with a tentative D call TRBD1 (6 bases). This CDR3 has 16 amino acids. In germline, CDR1 is SEHNR, CDR2 FQNEAQ (reference sequence). Trimming stripped 5 bases from V and 0 bases from J, with 11 bases between. The CDR3 region has the DNA TGTGCCAGCAGCACGAGACAGGACTCTGGGGCCAACGTCCTGACTTTC. The encoded protein is CASSTRQDSGANVLTF.

This clonotype has at least ten counts. The V call is TRBV3-1, the J call TRBJ2-2, with TRBD2 matching 11 bases. The CDR3 totals 20 residues. The ends lost 4 bases at V and 3 bases at J; junction bases unmatched: 16. Germline V CDR1 and CDR2: LGHDT, YNNKEL (reference sequence). The CDR3 loop reads CASSPEPPLAGGPDTGELFF. In DNA form, the CDR3 reads TGTGCCAGCAGCCCCGAACCCCCCTTAGCGGGGGGGCCCGACACCGGGGAGCTGTTTTTT.

The rearrangement links TRBV21-1 to TRBJ2-7; the table's D gene call, TRBD2, was not cross checked with the DNA. TRBV21-1 corresponds to a pseudogene. This CDR3 spans 15 amino acids. CDR3 in amino acids: CASSTRLAGSYEQYF. In DNA, the CDR3 is TGTGCCAGCAGCACCCGACTAGCGGGGTCCTACGAGCAGTACTTC.

J is TRBJ1-5 and V is TRBV5-6; TRBD1 might be the D (6 bases). V was trimmed by 3 bases and J by 2 bases, leaving 12 bases between them. This CDR3 contains 15 residues. Germline CDR1 and CDR2: SGHDT and YYEEEE. The CDR3 DNA reads TGTGCCAGCAGCTACAGGGTCCTGGGCAATCAGCCCCAGCATTTT. Its translation: CASSYRVLGNQPQHF.